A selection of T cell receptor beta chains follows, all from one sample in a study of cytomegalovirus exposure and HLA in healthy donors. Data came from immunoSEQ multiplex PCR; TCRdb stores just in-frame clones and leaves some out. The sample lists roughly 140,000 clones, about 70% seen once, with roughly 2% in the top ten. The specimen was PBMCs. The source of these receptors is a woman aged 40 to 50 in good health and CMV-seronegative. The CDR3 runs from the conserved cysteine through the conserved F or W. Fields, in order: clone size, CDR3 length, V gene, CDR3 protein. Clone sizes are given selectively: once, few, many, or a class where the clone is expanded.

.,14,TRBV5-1,CASSPAQGAEGYTF
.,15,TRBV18,CASSPNGQGNYGYTF
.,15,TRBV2,CASSKDRGRNEKLFF
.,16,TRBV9,CASSAEIPGMNTEAFF
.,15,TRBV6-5,CASSYSLAGVDTQYF
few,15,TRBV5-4,CASSLGTVSSYEQYF
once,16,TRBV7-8,CASSLGFSGGWETQYF
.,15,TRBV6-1,CASAKQTGTNEKLFF
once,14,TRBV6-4,CASSEARNTGELFF
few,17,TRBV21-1,CASPTGGPVDKTDTQYF
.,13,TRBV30,CAWEVDIRTEAFF
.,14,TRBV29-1,CSVKRQGGYTEAFF
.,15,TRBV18,CASSPQGQGADTQYF
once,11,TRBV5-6,CASSSGYGYTF
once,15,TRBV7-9,CSSSPPSRDRHGYTF
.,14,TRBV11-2,CASSSINRATEAFF
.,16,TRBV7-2,CASSRAGGTAGLEQYF
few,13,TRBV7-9,CASSLADKTEAFF
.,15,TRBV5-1,CASSHASGTAYEQYF
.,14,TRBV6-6,CASSVGGGDTEAFF
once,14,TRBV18,CASSPGISNSPLHF
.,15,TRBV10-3,CAISEPGMRGEKLFF
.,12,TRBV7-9,CASSLVTGIYTF
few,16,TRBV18,CASSPPRPPEGEKLFF
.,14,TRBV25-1,CASSPSGRYGEQFF
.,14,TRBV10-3,CAIRAGVLVNEQFF
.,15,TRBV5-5,CASSLQGGGYQPQHF
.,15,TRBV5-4,CASSPGGGHYGGYTF
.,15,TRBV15,CATSRDAGGSYEQYF
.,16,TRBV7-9,CSSSQAQGGPNQPQHF
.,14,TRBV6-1,CASGGDGDYNEQFF
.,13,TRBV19,CASSMGGPGELFF
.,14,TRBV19,CASTPWQGSHGYTF
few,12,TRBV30,CAWSLRDTAQHF
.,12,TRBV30,CAWSSGRVEQYF
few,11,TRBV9,CASSRGGGYTF
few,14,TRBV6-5,CASSSRGHLEKLFF
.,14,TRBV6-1,CASSTRTGAGELFF
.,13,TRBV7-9,CASSLIGRGEQYF
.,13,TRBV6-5,CASRTGREYEQYF
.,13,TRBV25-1,CASRTGVGTEAFF
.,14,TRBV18,CASSPRQGSGEAFF
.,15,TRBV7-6,CASSLTGNTFYEQFF
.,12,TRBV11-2,CASSVLEGGLYF
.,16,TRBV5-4,CASSLPGQRSTDTQYF
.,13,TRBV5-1,CASSLGENQPQHF
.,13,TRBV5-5,CASSLLNRGEQYF
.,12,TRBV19,CATGQDSYEQYF
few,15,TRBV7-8,CASSLRQGASYEQYF
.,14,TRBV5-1,CASSPRTENYEQYF
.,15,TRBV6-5,CASSPFTGYNQPQHF